This is a list of T cell receptor beta chains from one sample in a study of T cell clonotyping in hematopoietic cell transplantation. Repertoires were generated with immunoSEQ multiplex PCR, while TCRdb's copy carries only in-frame clones and drops some. The table includes about 7,200 clones, 70% to 90% detected once. This specimen was PBMCs, taken 30 days after allogeneic stem cell transplant. The receptors shown here come from a female patient aged 50-65 years who had an allogeneic stem cell transplant from an unrelated donor, so the T cells may come from the graft donor. Some clones in this sample may be carry-over from other donors' samples. The CDR3 runs from the conserved cysteine through the conserved F or W. D genes are given only for firm matches. Some rows mark clone size as missing; the rest say once, few, many or name a class of expanded clone.

d_gene: TRBD1
j_gene: TRBJ2-2
abundance: -
v_gene: TRBV19
CDR3aa: CASSVTGAGELFF
CDR3nt: TGTGCCAGTAGTGTGACAGGGGCCGGGGAGCTGTTTTTT

d_gene: -
j_gene: TRBJ1-6
abundance: -
v_gene: TRBV2
CDR3aa: CASSEEDTYSPLHF
CDR3nt: TGTGCCAGCAGTGAGGAGGACACCTACTCACCCCTCCACTTT

d_gene: TRBD2
j_gene: TRBJ2-3
abundance: -
v_gene: TRBV29-1
CDR3aa: CSVEGGRVATSGAASTDTQYF
CDR3nt: TGCAGCGTTGAAGGGGGCAGGGTGGCGACTAGCGGGGCTGCTAGCACAGATACGCAGTATTTT

d_gene: -
j_gene: TRBJ2-3
abundance: -
v_gene: TRBV30
CDR3aa: CAWRLGEATQYF
CDR3nt: TGTGCCTGGAGACTGGGAGAGGCTACGCAGTATTTT

d_gene: -
j_gene: TRBJ1-4
abundance: few
v_gene: TRBV7-8
CDR3aa: CASGVGAANEKLFF
CDR3nt: TGTGCCAGCGGAGTTGGGGCGGCTAATGAAAAACTGTTTTTT

d_gene: -
j_gene: TRBJ1-5
abundance: once
v_gene: TRBV4-3
CDR3aa: CASSQDRGFNQPQHF
CDR3nt: TGCGCCAGCAGCCAAGATCGCGGATTCAATCAGCCCCAGCATTTT

d_gene: -
j_gene: TRBJ1-3
abundance: -
v_gene: TRBV14
CDR3aa: CASSQFRVGGNTIYF
CDR3nt: TGTGCCAGCAGCCAGTTTAGGGTCGGCGGAAACACCATATATTTT

d_gene: -
j_gene: TRBJ1-2
abundance: -
v_gene: TRBV29-1
CDR3aa: CSVEDNRAGYTF
CDR3nt: TGCAGCGTTGAAGATAACAGGGCTGGCTACACCTTC

d_gene: -
j_gene: TRBJ2-1
abundance: -
v_gene: TRBV5-4
CDR3aa: CASSPDYVGEQFF
CDR3nt: TGTGCCAGCAGCCCGGACTACGTCGGTGAGCAGTTCTTC

d_gene: -
j_gene: TRBJ1-1
abundance: -
v_gene: TRBV5-1
CDR3aa: CASSLEEGLNTEAFF
CDR3nt: TGCGCCAGCAGCTTGGAAGAGGGTTTGAACACTGAAGCTTTCTTT

d_gene: TRBD2
j_gene: TRBJ2-1
abundance: -
v_gene: TRBV4-2
CDR3aa: CASSQVSGGRVGANEQFF
CDR3nt: TGTGCCAGCAGCCAAGTTTCTGGCGGGAGGGTCGGGGCGAATGAGCAGTTCTTC

d_gene: -
j_gene: TRBJ1-2
abundance: -
v_gene: TRBV19
CDR3aa: CASTSRGYYGYTF
CDR3nt: TGTGCCAGTACCAGTAGGGGGTACTATGGCTACACCTTC

d_gene: -
j_gene: TRBJ2-1
abundance: -
v_gene: TRBV19
CDR3aa: CASSKQLAEQFF
CDR3nt: TGTGCCAGTTCTAAGCAGCTGGCTGAGCAGTTCTTC

d_gene: -
j_gene: TRBJ1-2
abundance: -
v_gene: TRBV11-3
CDR3aa: CASSERAGRYGYTF
CDR3nt: TGTGCCAGCAGCGAGAGGGCGGGAAGGTATGGCTACACCTTC

d_gene: TRBD1
j_gene: TRBJ1-1
abundance: -
v_gene: TRBV28
CDR3aa: CASGTLGQGRNTEAFF
CDR3nt: TGTGCCAGCGGTACCCTGGGACAGGGAAGGAACACTGAAGCTTTCTTT

d_gene: -
j_gene: TRBJ1-3
abundance: -
v_gene: TRBV5-4
CDR3aa: CASSQDGGRGNTIYF
CDR3nt: TGTGCCAGCAGCCAAGACGGTGGGAGAGGAAACACCATATATTTT

d_gene: -
j_gene: TRBJ2-1
abundance: -
v_gene: TRBV6-1
CDR3aa: CASSERQGGQFF
CDR3nt: TGTGCCAGCAGTGAACGGCAGGGGGGGCAGTTCTTC

d_gene: TRBD2
j_gene: TRBJ2-1
abundance: -
v_gene: TRBV10-3
CDR3aa: CAISSLAGEGNEQFF
CDR3nt: TGTGCCATCAGCTCCTTAGCGGGAGAGGGAAATGAGCAGTTCTTC

d_gene: -
j_gene: TRBJ2-5
abundance: -
v_gene: TRBV27
CDR3aa: CASSLSVGTKETQYF
CDR3nt: TGTGCCAGCAGTTTATCGGTCGGGACCAAAGAGACCCAGTACTTC

d_gene: TRBD1
j_gene: TRBJ1-2
abundance: -
v_gene: TRBV29-1
CDR3aa: CSVGQGRGYTF
CDR3nt: TGCAGCGTTGGACAGGGTCGTGGCTACACCTTC

d_gene: TRBD1
j_gene: TRBJ1-1
abundance: -
v_gene: TRBV5-4
CDR3aa: CASRQGGGDRTEAFF
CDR3nt: TGTGCCAGCAGACAGGGAGGGGGCGACAGGACTGAAGCTTTCTTT

d_gene: TRBD1
j_gene: TRBJ1-1
abundance: -
v_gene: TRBV27
CDR3aa: CASRDTGTALDAFF
CDR3nt: TGTGCCAGCAGGGATACCGGGACAGCCCTGGATGCTTTCTTT

d_gene: -
j_gene: TRBJ1-5
abundance: -
v_gene: TRBV10-1
CDR3aa: CASSEAGAAGQPQHF
CDR3nt: TGCGCCAGCAGTGAAGCTGGGGCTGCGGGTCAGCCCCAGCATTTT

d_gene: TRBD1
j_gene: TRBJ1-1
abundance: once
v_gene: TRBV5-1
CDR3aa: CASSRRQGADTEAFF
CDR3nt: TGCGCCAGCAGCCGCCGACAGGGGGCGGACACTGAAGCTTTCTTT

d_gene: -
j_gene: TRBJ1-2
abundance: once
v_gene: TRBV19
CDR3aa: CASQGSSLSETYGYTF
CDR3nt: TGTGCCAGTCAAGGGTCCTCGCTATCGGAGACTTATGGCTACACCTTC

d_gene: -
j_gene: TRBJ1-6
abundance: -
v_gene: TRBV9
CDR3aa: CASSVGQNSPLHF
CDR3nt: TGTGCCAGCAGCGTAGGACAGAATTCACCCCTCCACTTT

d_gene: -
j_gene: TRBJ1-1
abundance: -
v_gene: TRBV7-3
CDR3aa: CASSFTGNTEAFF
CDR3nt: TGTGCCAGCAGCTTCACAGGGAACACTGAAGCTTTCTTT

d_gene: -
j_gene: TRBJ1-4
abundance: -
v_gene: TRBV7-9
CDR3aa: CASSVRLGQVNEKLFF
CDR3nt: TGTGCCAGCAGCGTCCGGCTGGGTCAAGTTAATGAAAAACTGTTTTTT

d_gene: -
j_gene: TRBJ1-3
abundance: -
v_gene: TRBV5-6
CDR3aa: CASSLGGNTIYF
CDR3nt: TGTGCCAGCAGCTTGGGTGGAAACACCATATATTTT

d_gene: -
j_gene: TRBJ2-5
abundance: -
v_gene: TRBV5-1
CDR3aa: CASSADQETQYF
CDR3nt: TGCGCCAGCAGCGCGGATCAAGAGACCCAGTACTTC

d_gene: -
j_gene: TRBJ2-7
abundance: -
v_gene: TRBV11-3
CDR3aa: CASSSSTGTRPYEQYF
CDR3nt: TGTGCCAGCAGCTCGTCCACCGGGACTCGACCTTACGAGCAGTACTTC

d_gene: TRBD1
j_gene: TRBJ1-2
abundance: -
v_gene: TRBV29-1
CDR3aa: CSVEHTTGGAIYGYTF
CDR3nt: TGCAGCGTTGAACACACGACAGGGGGCGCGATCTATGGCTACACCTTC

d_gene: -
j_gene: TRBJ1-2
abundance: once
v_gene: TRBV10-2
CDR3aa: CASSPGNYGYTF
CDR3nt: TGCGCCAGCAGCCCAGGGAACTATGGCTACACCTTC

d_gene: TRBD1
j_gene: TRBJ2-7
abundance: -
v_gene: TRBV15
CDR3aa: CATSRVRTGGHYEQYF
CDR3nt: TGTGCCACCAGCAGAGTTAGGACAGGGGGGCACTACGAGCAGTACTTC

d_gene: -
j_gene: TRBJ1-1
abundance: -
v_gene: TRBV29-1
CDR3aa: CSVAGGGTEAFF
CDR3nt: TGCAGCGTTGCGGGGGGGGGCACTGAAGCTTTCTTT

d_gene: -
j_gene: TRBJ2-7
abundance: -
v_gene: TRBV19
CDR3aa: CASSIGLNSYEQYF
CDR3nt: TGTGCCAGTAGTATTGGATTAAACTCCTACGAGCAGTACTTC

d_gene: -
j_gene: TRBJ2-5
abundance: -
v_gene: TRBV19
CDR3aa: CASSIYETQYF
CDR3nt: TGTGCCAGTAGTATATACGAGACCCAGTACTTC

d_gene: TRBD1
j_gene: TRBJ1-2
abundance: few
v_gene: TRBV28
CDR3aa: CASSWDRDYGYTF
CDR3nt: TGTGCCAGCAGTTGGGACAGGGACTATGGCTACACCTTC

d_gene: -
j_gene: TRBJ1-1
abundance: -
v_gene: TRBV7-2
CDR3aa: CASSSPDRAVAFF
CDR3nt: TGTGCCAGCAGCTCTCCGGACCGGGCCGTGGCTTTCTTT

d_gene: -
j_gene: TRBJ2-7
abundance: -
v_gene: TRBV4-2
CDR3aa: CASSPSAGVSYEQYF
CDR3nt: TGTGCCAGCAGCCCCTCGGCGGGTGTCTCCTACGAGCAGTACTTC

d_gene: -
j_gene: TRBJ1-1
abundance: -
v_gene: TRBV5-1
CDR3aa: CASSSSGNPIVEAFF
CDR3nt: TGCGCCAGCAGCTCGTCAGGGAACCCCATAGTGGAAGCTTTCTTT